This passage covers 20 T cell receptor beta chains from one sample sequenced in a study of CD8 T cells in Susac syndrome. Random hexamers were used to reverse transcribe about 0.5 to 1 ug of RNA. One entry per CDR3 protein, called by TCRdb with MiXCR from the immunoSEQ multiplex PCR reads. The table records about 100,000 distinct CDR3 sequences, roughly 96% of them present only once. Sample: CD8+ T cells from PBMCs. The receptors stem from a human donor with Susac syndrome.

The chain recombines TRBV20-1 with TRBJ2-1; D remains ambiguous. The CDR3 consists of 15 residues. Trimming took 2 bases from V and 6 from J, leaving 17 bases between them. Per the germline V gene, CDR1 is DFQATT and CDR2 is SNEGSKA (reference sequence). The CDR3 here is CSARLSESARNEQFF. The CDR3 DNA reads as TGCAGTGCTAGACTGTCGGAATCGGCCCGCAATGAGCAGTTCTTC.

This rearrangement joins TRBV3-1 to TRBJ2-2; no clear D. The V and J ends lost 6 bases and 2 bases respectively, with 7 bases between them. There are 13 residues in the CDR3. Germline CDR1 is LGHDT and CDR2 is YNNKEL (reference sequence). The CDR3 region is CASSLTNTGELFF. For the CDR3, the DNA is TGTGCCAGCAGTTTGACAAACACCGGGGAGCTGTTTTTT.

J is TRBJ1-1 and V is TRBV11-2; D remains unclear. The CDR3 loop spans 12 amino acids. CDR1 is SGHAT and CDR2 is FQNNGV in the germline V gene. The ends were cut back, 4 bases at V and 5 bases at J, with 8 bases in the middle. CDR3 nucleotides: TGTGCCAGCAGCTCCGAACCTACTGAAGCTTTCTTT. Translated: CASSSEPTEAFF.

The CDR3 loop reads CASSRTPIPSTDTQYF. The CDR3 DNA reads TGCGCCAGCAGCCGGACTCCAATCCCTAGCACAGATACGCAGTATTTT. The chain employs TRBV5-1 and TRBJ2-3; D possibly corresponds to TRBD2 (5 bases). CDR1 is SGHRS, CDR2 YFSETQ, per germline. Trimming left V 4 bases short and J 0 bases short, with 15 bases between. This CDR3 has 16 residues. Complete variable domain (other parts from reference TRBV5-1 and TRBJ2-3): KAGVTQTPRYLIKTRGQQVTLSCSPISGHRSVSWYQQTPGQGLQFLFEYFSETQRNKGNFPGRFSGRQFSNSRSEMNVSTLELGDSALYLCASSRTPIPSTDTQYFGPGTRLTVL.

V and J are TRBV20-1 and TRBJ2-5, with TRBD2 matching over 8 bases. The CDR3 is 14 residues long. Unmatched junction bases numbered 5, after V lost 2 bases and J lost 3 bases. Germline V gives CDR1 DFQATT, CDR2 SNEGSKA (reference sequence). For the CDR3, the DNA is TGCAGTGCTAGATTGCGGGGGGTCGAAGAGACCCAGTACTTC. Its protein product is CSARLRGVEETQYF.

This chain connects TRBV27 to TRBJ2-7; 8 bases line up with TRBD1. This CDR3 has 15 residues. The V segment lost 4 bases and the J segment 2 bases; nucleotides outside the gene matches: 7. CDR1 is MNHEY, CDR2 SMNVEV, per germline (reference sequence). The DNA of the CDR3 is TGTGCCAGCAGTTCGACAGGGGATGGAACCTACGAGCAGTACTTC. It specifies CASSSTGDGTYEQYF.

The V call is TRBV15, the J call TRBJ2-1; D is uncertain. Germline V CDR1 and CDR2: LNHNV, YYDKDF (reference sequence). Trimming pared 2 bases from V and 4 bases from J, leaving 15 bases between. The CDR3 spans 16 residues. DNA for the CDR3: TGTGCCACCAGCAGACTGAAGGCAGCGACTTACAATGAGCAGTTCTTC. Its protein is CATSRLKAATYNEQFF.

The V gene is TRBV29-1, the J gene TRBJ1-1; no definite D call. The CDR3 runs 13 residues. Trimming stripped 3 bases from V and 5 bases from J, with 13 bases between. CDR1 SQVTM and CDR2 ANQGSEA come from the germline V gene. CDR3 sequence: CSVESQAGTEAFF. Written as DNA, the CDR3 is TGCAGCGTTGAGTCGCAGGCGGGTACTGAAGCTTTCTTT.

CDR3 in DNA: TGCAGTGCTATAGACAGACTCCCCGAGCAGTACTTC. As protein: CSAIDRLPEQYF. This chain joins TRBV20-1 and TRBJ2-7; D may be TRBD1 (5 bases). The germline V gene encodes CDR1 DFQATT and CDR2 SNEGSKA (reference sequence). V was pared by 4 bases and J by 6 bases, with 13 bases between. This CDR3 comprises 12 residues.

CDR3: CSANGKGEGAFF. The CDR3 nucleotides are TGCAGCGCAAACGGGAAAGGTGAAGGAGCTTTCTTT. The V and J genes are TRBV29-1 and TRBJ1-1; D is unclear. From germline, CDR1 is SQVTM and CDR2 ANQGSEA. CDR3 length: 12 residues. V was trimmed by 7 bases and J by 10 bases, leaving 19 bases between them.

The V gene is TRBV5-6, the J gene TRBJ1-2; no definite D call. The CDR3 contains 11 residues. The ends were cut back, 2 bases at V and 6 bases at J, with 5 bases in the middle. Per germline, CDR1 SGHDT and CDR2 YYEEEE. The CDR3 is CASSFVDGYTF. As DNA, the CDR3 is TGTGCCAGCAGCTTCGTAGATGGCTACACCTTC.

The rearrangement links TRBV20-1 to TRBJ2-5, with D perhaps TRBD2 (5 bases). CDR1 DFQATT and CDR2 SNEGSKA come from the germline V gene (reference sequence). V was cut by 3 bases and J by 5 bases, with 7 bases left in between. The CDR3 has 11 amino acids. CDR3 sequence reads: CSARREETQYF. The DNA for the CDR3 is TGCAGTGCTAGGAGGGAGGAGACCCAGTACTTC.

The chain links TRBV20-1 to TRBJ2-7; D may correspond to TRBD1 or TRBD2 (5 bases each). CDR3 length equals 15 residues. Germline V gene sequence: CDR1 DFQATT, CDR2 SNEGSKA (reference sequence). V was trimmed by 0 bases and J by 2 bases, leaving 14 bases between them. The CDR3 region has the DNA TGCAGTGCTAGAGATCTCGGGACGGCGACCTACGAGCAGTACTTC. As protein: CSARDLGTATYEQYF.

The chain is built from TRBV11-2 and TRBJ1-1, with a weak D call TRBD1 (5 bases). The V and J ends lost 4 bases and 5 bases respectively, with 14 bases between them. Germline values: CDR1 SGHAT, CDR2 FQNNGV. CDR3 size: 14 residues. Written as DNA, the CDR3 is TGTGCCAGCAGCTCGGTACGGGGGTGGACTGAAGCTTTCTTT. Protein sequence: CASSSVRGWTEAFF.

The chain recombines TRBV15 with TRBJ2-7, with D possibly matching TRBD2 (6 bases). The germline gives CDR1 LNHNV, CDR2 YYDKDF (reference sequence). Trimming removed 0 bases at V and 6 bases at J, with 9 bases between. The length of the CDR3 is 13 residues. For the CDR3, the DNA is TGTGCCACCAGCAGAGATCGGGGGTCCGAGCAGTACTTC. Its protein is CATSRDRGSEQYF.

The CDR3 region is CASSLRGSPYNEQFF. As DNA, the CDR3 is TGTGCCAGCAGCTTAAGGGGGAGCCCCTACAATGAGCAGTTCTTC. This chain links TRBV7-3 with TRBJ2-1; D is tentatively TRBD1 or TRBD2 (5 bases each). Deletions cut 1 base from V and 2 bases from J, with 9 bases between. Germline CDR1 is SGHTA and CDR2 is FQGTGA. The CDR3 totals 15 residues.

The genes are TRBV15 and TRBJ1-3; possible D gene TRBD1, 6 bases. The CDR3 runs 15 residues. Trimming removed 3 bases at V and 0 bases at J, with 9 bases between. Germline CDR1 LNHNV, CDR2 YYDKDF (reference sequence). The CDR3 loop reads CATSRKQGSGNTIYF. The DNA for the CDR3 is TGTGCCACCAGCAGGAAACAGGGCTCTGGAAACACCATATATTTT.

The rearrangement uses TRBV11-2 and TRBJ1-1, with D hard to call. Trimming took off 4 bases at V and 1 base at J, with 7 bases between the two ends. The CDR3 is 13 amino acids. CDR1 and CDR2 (germline): SGHAT, FQNNGV. The CDR3 is CASSWEGNTEAFF. The CDR3 coding sequence is TGTGCCAGCAGCTGGGAAGGGAACACTGAAGCTTTCTTT.

The sample holds a few counts of this clonotype. The V and J genes are TRBV5-1 and TRBJ1-5; TRBD1 aligns across 7 bases. V lost 0 bases to trimming and J lost 7 bases; unmatched junction nucleotides: 7. This CDR3 is 15 amino acids long. The germline V gene encodes CDR1 SGHRS and CDR2 YFSETQ. CDR3 bases: TGCGCCAGCAGCTTGGTGGCAGGGGGTGACCAGCCCCAGCATTTT. This sequence encodes CASSLVAGGDQPQHF.

The chain is built from TRBV13 and TRBJ2-7; the D gene is possibly TRBD1 (5 bases). With 8 bases removed from V and 0 bases from J, the gap between germline ends came to 20 bases. The CDR3 totals 16 residues. CDR1 and CDR2 from the germline V gene are PRHDT and FYEKMQ (reference sequence). CDR3 coding DNA: TGTGCCAGCGCTCAGAAAGGGGCCCTCAGCTCCTACGAGCAGTACTTC. The encoded protein is CASAQKGALSSYEQYF.